The rows below give T cell receptor beta chains drawn from one sample of a study of blood T cell repertoires in COVID-19. TCRdb's table, derived via immunoSEQ multiplex PCR, lists solely in-frame clones and lacks some. The sample lists about 180,000 clones, 80% to 90% occurring once. The sequenced sample consisted of PBMCs or T cells enriched from blood (not recorded which). The receptors come from a woman between 18 and 29 years old who had recovered from COVID-19. The CDR3 runs from the conserved cysteine through the conserved F or W. A D gene is named only where the DNA matches it firmly. The listing skips clone size in some rows; elsewhere it reads once, few, many or a size class.

d_gene,j_gene,abundance,v_gene,CDR3nt,CDR3aa
.,TRBJ2-1,.,TRBV28,TGTGCCAGCAGTTACCTTACAACCACCTACAATGAGCAGTTCTTC,CASSYLTTTYNEQFF
.,TRBJ2-2,.,TRBV6-4,TGTGCCAGCAGTGACCAGGGAACCACCGGGGAGCTGTTTTTT,CASSDQGTTGELFF
TRBD2,TRBJ2-2,.,TRBV28,TGTGCCAGCATTTATCAGCGGGGGGCCGGGGAGCTGTTTTTT,CASIYQRGAGELFF
.,TRBJ1-1,.,TRBV28,TGTGCCAGCAGTTTTGGGGGGGCGAACACTGAAGCTTTCTTT,CASSFGGANTEAFF
TRBD2,TRBJ2-5,.,TRBV28,TGTGCCAGCAGTTTCCCGGAGCGGGGGGGCCCTGAGACCCAGTACTTC,CASSFPERGGPETQYF
TRBD2,TRBJ2-5,.,TRBV3-1/TRBV3-2,TGTGCCAGCAGCCCTCCCCTAGCGGGGGGGCCCAGTGAGACCCAGTACTTC,CASSPPLAGGPSETQYF
TRBD2,TRBJ2-3,.,TRBV19,TGTGCCAGTAGTATAGCTAGCGGGAGAGCAGATACGCAGTATTTT,CASSIASGRADTQYF
.,TRBJ1-1,.,TRBV29-1,TGCAGCGTTGATATCGAGGCTTTCTTT,CSVDIEAFF
.,TRBJ1-2,.,TRBV12-3/TRBV12-4,TGTGCCAGCAGTTTAGCCAGGGTAGATGGCTACACCTTC,CASSLARVDGYTF
TRBD2,TRBJ2-3,.,TRBV2,TGTGCCAGCAGTTCTGAGCTAGCGGGGAGCACAGATACGCAGTATTTT,CASSSELAGSTDTQYF
TRBD2,TRBJ2-1,.,TRBV9,TGTGCCAGCAGCGTTGGCGGGGGTCCCTACAATGAGCAGTTCTTC,CASSVGGGPYNEQFF
.,TRBJ2-5,.,TRBV18,TGTGCCAGCTCACCTTCCCCCCCCCGGGGACAAGAGACCCAGTACTTC,CASSPSPPRGQETQYF
.,TRBJ2-4,.,TRBV2,TGTGCCAGCAGCGCCTCCGGGGGAGCCAAAAACATTCAGTACTTC,CASSASGGAKNIQYF
.,TRBJ1-1,.,TRBV19,TGTGCCAGTGTACAGGCAATGAACACTGAAGCTTTCTTT,CASVQAMNTEAFF
TRBD1,TRBJ2-7,.,TRBV5-6,TGTGCCAGCGCGCCGGGACAGAGCTACGAGCAGTACTTC,CASAPGQSYEQYF
TRBD1,TRBJ2-2,.,TRBV28,TGTGCCAGCAGCTCCCGACAGGGGAACACCGGGGAGCTGTTTTTT,CASSSRQGNTGELFF
.,TRBJ2-6,.,TRBV7-3,TGTGCCAGCAGCTTGGGCCCGGGGTCTGGGGCCAACGTCCTGACTTTC,CASSLGPGSGANVLTF
TRBD1,TRBJ2-1,.,TRBV2,TGTGCCAGTTCTATACAGGGACAGGGCAATGAGCAGTTCTTC,CASSIQGQGNEQFF
TRBD1,TRBJ2-5,.,TRBV5-4,TGTGCCAGCAGCTTGGGACAGGGGGCTTGGGAGACCCAGTACTTC,CASSLGQGAWETQYF
.,TRBJ1-6,once,TRBV7-9,TGTGCCAGCAGCTTGGAGACAGAGCATTCACCCCTCCACTTT,CASSLETEHSPLHF
TRBD1,TRBJ2-4,.,TRBV29-1,TGCAGCGGATACGTTACAGGGGTTAGGAACATTCAGTACTTC,CSGYVTGVRNIQYF
.,TRBJ1-5,.,TRBV7-2,TGTGCCAGCAGCTTAATCCGACATAGAAATCAGCCCCAGCATTTT,CASSLIRHRNQPQHF
.,TRBJ1-2,few,TRBV5-1,TGCGCCAGCAGTTCGAGGCAGGGCTATGGCTACACCTTC,CASSSRQGYGYTF
.,TRBJ1-2,.,TRBV11-1,TGTGCCAGCAGCCGGGACGGAGGGGACTATGGCTACACCTTC,CASSRDGGDYGYTF
TRBD2,TRBJ2-3,.,TRBV10-3,TGTGCCATCAGTGACGGTAGCGGGGGCACAGATACGCAGTATTTT,CAISDGSGGTDTQYF
.,TRBJ2-1,.,TRBV5-1,TGCGCCAGCAGCTTCGGAGACAGAGAGTACAATGAGCAGTTCTTC,CASSFGDREYNEQFF
.,TRBJ1-5,.,TRBV2,TGTGCCAGCGAAGGAGGGTTAGGTCAGCCCCAGCATTTT,CASEGGLGQPQHF
TRBD1,TRBJ2-2,.,TRBV19,TGTGCCAGTAGTGTTCCGGGACAGACAACGACCGGGGAGCTGTTTTTT,CASSVPGQTTTGELFF
TRBD2,TRBJ2-7,.,TRBV28,TGTGCCAGCACTACGGGACTAGCGGTCTCCGAGCAGTACTTC,CASTTGLAVSEQYF
.,TRBJ1-4,once,TRBV2,TGTGCCAGCAAACTTAATGAAAAACTGTTTTTT,CASKLNEKLFF
TRBD2,TRBJ2-3,.,TRBV3-1/TRBV3-2,TGTGCCAGCAGCCAGAGTAGCGGGGGCTCCGATACGCAGTATTTT,CASSQSSGGSDTQYF
TRBD1,TRBJ1-1,.,TRBV3-1/TRBV3-2,TGTGCCAGCAGCCCGGAGACAGGGACGGTCGCTGAAGCTTTCTTT,CASSPETGTVAEAFF
.,TRBJ2-7,.,TRBV28,TGTGCCAGCAGTTCCTCCGGGACAACGAACGACGAGCAGTACTTC,CASSSSGTTNDEQYF
TRBD1,TRBJ1-4,.,TRBV20-1,TGCAGTGCTACATCGGGACAGCCTATTTTT,CSATSGQPIF
TRBD1,TRBJ1-2,.,TRBV28,TGTGCCAGCAGCGGGACAGGGAATAACTATGGCTACACCTTC,CASSGTGNNYGYTF
TRBD2,TRBJ2-7,.,TRBV4-2,TGTGCCAGCAGCCAAGTTTTGACGGGAGGTAGGGAGCAGTACTTC,CASSQVLTGGREQYF